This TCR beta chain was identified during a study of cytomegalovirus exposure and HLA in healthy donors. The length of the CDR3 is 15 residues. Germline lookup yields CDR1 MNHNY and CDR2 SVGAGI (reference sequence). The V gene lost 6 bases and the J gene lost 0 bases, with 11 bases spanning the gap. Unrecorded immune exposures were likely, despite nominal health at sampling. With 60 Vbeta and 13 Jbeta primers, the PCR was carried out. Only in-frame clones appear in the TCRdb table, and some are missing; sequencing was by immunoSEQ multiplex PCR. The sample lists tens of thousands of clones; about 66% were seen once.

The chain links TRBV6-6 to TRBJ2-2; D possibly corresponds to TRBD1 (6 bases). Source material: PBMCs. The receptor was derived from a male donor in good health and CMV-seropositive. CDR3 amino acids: CASSPGHANTGELFF. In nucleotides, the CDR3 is TGTGCCAGCAGCCCGGGACACGCGAACACCGGGGAGCTGTTTTTT.